The 5 T cell receptor beta chains reported below all come from one sample, sequenced in a study of blood T cells in healthy people across ages. Together with a sample-barcoded 5' primer, a J-beta primer mix was included in a second PCR lasting roughly 6 to 12 cycles. TCRdb processed the 5' RACE reads anew with MiXCR; each CDR3 protein has one entry. Of 750,000 to 1,000,000 distinct CDR3 sequences in the sample, about 27% were seen once. The same data also contributed to another study, on T cells of mothers and their children.

The sequenced sample was blood. These receptors were taken from a woman aged 40 to 49 in good health.

Details on this clonotype: One end of the junction is discordant with germline, which a read error may explain. CDR3 loop: CAGSLDGRANYGYTF. The CDR3 DNA is TGTGCCGGCAGCTTGGATGGACGGGCGAACTATGGCTACACCTTC. The rearrangement joins TRBV7-8 to TRBJ1-2, with D uncertain. The CDR3 runs to 15 residues. From germline, CDR1 is SGHVS and CDR2 FQNEAQ. The full variable domain, with the rest looked up from reference TRBV7-8 and TRBJ1-2, is GAGVSQSPRYKVAKRGQDVALRCDPISGHVSLFWYQQALGQGPEFLTYFQNEAQLDKSGLPSDRFFAERPEGSVSTLKIQRTQQEDSAVYLCAGSLDGRANYGYTFGSGTRLTVV.

This clonotype came up many times. The rearrangement joins TRBV3-1 to TRBJ1-2; D perhaps matches TRBD1 (6 bases). The CDR3 length is 14 residues. CDR1 is LGHDT and CDR2 is YNNKEL in the germline V gene (reference sequence). V was shortened by 2 bases and J by 1 base, with 8 bases between the two germline ends. The CDR3: CASSQPQGNYGYTF. In nucleotides, the CDR3 is TGTGCCAGCAGCCAACCACAGGGTAACTATGGCTACACCTTC.

This clonotype was detected a few times. CDR3 in amino acids: CASSLFPSGVGTDTQYF. The DNA for the CDR3 is TGTGCCAGCAGCTTATTTCCCAGCGGGGTGGGCACAGATACGCAGTATTTT. The chain combines TRBV7-2 with TRBJ2-3; 7 bases match TRBD2. In germline, CDR1 is SGHTA, CDR2 FQGNSA. The CDR3 consists of 17 residues. The junction had 9 bases not matched to a gene; V was cut back by 2 bases and J by 1 base.

To note about this clonotype: This clone may be a read error of a much larger clone one base away. This sequence joins TRBV4-1 and TRBJ1-5; the D is unclear. The V gene's germline CDR1 is MGHRA and CDR2 YSYEKL. Deletions cut 0 bases from V and 1 base from J, with 10 bases between. The CDR3 is made up of 16 amino acids. The CDR3 spells CASSQEWGTSNQPQHF. The CDR3 DNA reads as TGCGCCAGCAGCCAAGAGTGGGGAACGAGCAATCAGCCCCAGCATTTT.

The genes are TRBV12-3 or TRBV12-4 and TRBJ1-1; no definite D call. The V and J ends lost 2 bases and 0 bases respectively, with 10 bases between them. The CDR3 covers 15 residues. The CDR3 sequence: CASSLYQEMNTEAFF. Written as DNA, the CDR3 is TGTGCCAGCAGTTTATATCAGGAGATGAACACTGAAGCTTTCTTT.